The 26 T cell receptor beta chains below were found in one sample sequenced in a study of T cell changes during pregnancy in multiple sclerosis. Here immunoSEQ multiplex PCR was the method, and the copy in TCRdb shows in-frame clones only, minus some. The table lists 75,000 to 80,000 clones, roughly 91% of them singletons, with approximately 2.8% in the top ten. The material sequenced was peripheral blood, taken after pregnancy. Every receptor here comes from a female donor in good health, enrolled as a control in a pregnancy study.

The chain recombines TRBV5-1 with TRBJ2-5, with D possibly TRBD2 on 6 matching bases. CDR3 length: 13 amino acids. Trimming left V 0 bases short and J 7 bases short, with 10 bases between. Germline assignment: CDR1 SGHRS and CDR2 YFSETQ. Here the CDR3 reads CASSLGLGGTQYF. The CDR3 DNA reads TGCGCCAGCAGCTTGGGGCTGGGGGGGACCCAGTACTTC. Variable domain in full (rest from reference TRBV5-1 and TRBJ2-5): KAGVTQTPRYLIKTRGQQVTLSCSPISGHRSVSWYQQTPGQGLQFLFEYFSETQRNKGNFPGRFSGRQFSNSRSEMNVSTLELGDSALYLCASSLGLGGTQYFGPGTRLLVL.

J is TRBJ2-7 and V is TRBV5-4; 14 bases are a match to TRBD2. Germline V CDR1 and CDR2: SGHNT, YYREEE (reference sequence). Trimming at V came to 4 bases and at J to 4 bases, leaving 4 bases not matched to a gene. This CDR3 contains 15 residues. CDR3 sequence (DNA): TGTGCCAGCAGCCCGGGACTAGCGGGAGTGTACGAGCAGTACTTC. This encodes CASSPGLAGVYEQYF. The full variable domain, its missing parts supplied by reference TRBV5-4 and TRBJ2-7, is ETGVTQSPTHLIKTRGQQVTLRCSSQSGHNTVSWYQQALGQGPQFIFQYYREEENGRGNFPPRFSGLQFPNYSSELNVNALELDDSALYLCASSPGLAGVYEQYFGPGTRLTVT.

The V gene is TRBV28, the J gene TRBJ2-1, with D perhaps TRBD1 (5 bases). The CDR3 totals 14 residues. Germline-derived CDR1 and CDR2 are MDHEN and SYDVKM. Trimming took 2 bases from V and 9 from J, leaving 14 bases between them. CDR3 loop: CASSLGGTGGEQFF. Written as DNA, the CDR3 is TGTGCCAGCAGTTTAGGCGGCACAGGCGGTGAGCAGTTCTTC.

The V and J genes are TRBV9 and TRBJ2-2; 12 bases map to TRBD2. The CDR3 spans 16 residues. Germline V gene sequence: CDR1 SGDLS, CDR2 YYNGEE. V was clipped by 8 bases and J by 4 bases; unmatched bases: 9. In DNA, the CDR3 is TGTGCCAGTGGGCTAGCGGGGGGGCCTGGCACCGGGGAGCTGTTTTTT. It encodes CASGLAGGPGTGELFF.

V gene TRBV2 combines with J gene TRBJ2-2; D unclear. This CDR3 spans 15 amino acids. Germline lookup yields CDR1 SNHLY and CDR2 FYNNEI. Trimming left V 5 bases short and J 0 bases short, with 10 bases between. The CDR3 is CASSFTYPNTGELFF. The CDR3 coding sequence is TGTGCCAGCAGTTTCACCTACCCGAACACCGGGGAGCTGTTTTTT.

The chain is built from TRBV28 and TRBJ2-7; perhaps TRBD1 as D (6 bases). With 3 bases removed from V and 4 bases from J, the gap between germline ends came to 16 bases. The CDR3 spans 15 residues. CDR1 is MDHEN, CDR2 SYDVKM, per germline. DNA of the CDR3: TGTGCCAGCAGTTTCCCAGCACAGGGAATGTACGAGCAGTACTTC. Its translation: CASSFPAQGMYEQYF.

V gene TRBV7-2 combines with J gene TRBJ2-1, with D perhaps TRBD2 (5 bases). Germline values: CDR1 SGHTA, CDR2 FQGNSA. The CDR3 runs 13 residues. V lost 3 bases, J lost 6 bases, and 9 bases lay in between. As DNA, the CDR3 is TGTGCCAGCAGCTTTTACACTAGCAATGAGCAGTTCTTC. As protein: CASSFYTSNEQFF.

The rearrangement uses TRBV9 and TRBJ2-3; TRBD2 matches at 7 bases. This CDR3 spans 16 amino acids. V lost 4 bases, J lost 3 bases, and 11 bases stayed unmatched. Germline V gives CDR1 SGDLS, CDR2 YYNGEE. The CDR3 DNA follows: TGTGCCAGCAGCCCGATCTTCGGGGGGATAACAGATACGCAGTATTTT. This translates into CASSPIFGGITDTQYF.

This chain joins TRBV2 and TRBJ2-3; 12 bases agree with TRBD2. Germline V lookup: CDR1 SNHLY, CDR2 FYNNEI. CDR3 size: 15 residues. Trimming at V came to 4 bases and at J to 4 bases, leaving 3 bases not matched to a gene. The CDR3 is CASSVASGGADTQYF. DNA for the CDR3: TGTGCCAGCAGTGTTGCTAGCGGGGGGGCAGATACGCAGTATTTT.

The V call is TRBV28, the J call TRBJ2-7; D not resolved. V gave up 6 bases and J gave up 3 bases, with 6 bases separating them. Looked up from germline, CDR1 is MDHEN and CDR2 is SYDVKM. The CDR3 runs to 11 residues. This CDR3 reads CASSPGYEQYF. For the CDR3, the DNA is TGTGCCAGCAGCCCCGGCTACGAGCAGTACTTC.

The V call is TRBV10-3, the J call TRBJ2-3; 12 nucleotides match TRBD2. V gave up 7 bases and J gave up 6 bases; unmatched junction bases: 5. This CDR3 comprises 14 residues. Per the germline V gene, CDR1 is ENHRY and CDR2 is SYGVKD. CDR3 bases: TGTGCCATCACCGCGACTAGCGGGGGCGATACGCAGTATTTT. Translating gives CAITATSGGDTQYF.

The J gene is TRBJ2-3, the V gene TRBV6-1, with a weak D call TRBD2 (5 bases). Trimming pared 7 bases from V and 4 bases from J, leaving 15 bases between. CDR1 and CDR2 (germline): MNHNS, SASEGT. This CDR3 comprises 14 residues. The CDR3 region has the DNA TGTGCCAGCATGGTTGGGCTAGCCCCAGATACGCAGTATTTT. It translates to CASMVGLAPDTQYF.

The rearrangement links TRBV7-2 to TRBJ1-2, with 7 positions matching TRBD1. V lost 5 bases to trimming and J lost 2 bases; unmatched junction nucleotides: 11. Per the germline V gene, CDR1 is SGHTA and CDR2 is FQGNSA. The CDR3 is made up of 16 amino acids. In DNA, the CDR3 is TGTGCCAGCAGCCTACGACAGGGAGCAATAAACTATGGCTACACCTTC. Translation: CASSLRQGAINYGYTF.

J is TRBJ2-7 and V is TRBV4-1; the D gene is possibly TRBD2 (5 bases). V lost 2 bases and J 2 bases, leaving 13 bases between the germline ends. The CDR3 is made up of 15 amino acids. The germline V gene has CDR1 MGHRA and CDR2 YSYEKL. The CDR3 DNA follows: TGCGCCAGCAGCCAATTCGCAGGAGGCCCCTACGAGCAGTACTTC. Its translation is CASSQFAGGPYEQYF.

The gene calls are TRBV10-3 and TRBJ2-1; TRBD2 aligns across 8 bases. V lost 6 bases to trimming and J lost 8 bases; unmatched junction nucleotides: 6. The CDR3 is 13 amino acids. Germline CDR1 ENHRY, CDR2 SYGVKD. The CDR3 loop reads CAIRGTSIDEQFF. The CDR3, as DNA: TGTGCCATCAGAGGGACTAGTATCGATGAGCAGTTCTTC.

This chain uses TRBV7-9 with TRBJ1-1; D might be TRBD1 (5 bases). CDR1 and CDR2 from the germline V gene are SEHNR and FQNEAQ (reference sequence). The CDR3 is 15 residues long. The V and J ends lost 3 bases and 3 bases respectively, with 14 bases between them. This CDR3 is CASSLWAGMDTEAFF. The CDR3 nucleotides read TGTGCCAGCAGCTTGTGGGCAGGGATGGACACTGAAGCTTTCTTT. Supplemented by reference TRBV7-9 and TRBJ1-1, the full variable domain reads DTGVSQNPRHKITKRGQNVTFRCDPISEHNRLYWYRQTLGQGPEFLTYFQNEAQLEKSRLLSDRFSAERPKGSFSTLEIQRTEQGDSAMYLCASSLWAGMDTEAFFGQGTRLTVV.

The chain has TRBV28 and TRBJ2-1; TRBD2 agrees at 9 bases. This CDR3 spans 15 amino acids. J gave up 4 bases and V 5 bases, and 6 bases lay outside the gene matches. The germline V gene has CDR1 MDHEN and CDR2 SYDVKM. The CDR3 sequence is CASSPRTSAYNEQFF. CDR3 nucleotides: TGTGCCAGCAGTCCCCGGACTAGCGCGTACAATGAGCAGTTCTTC. The variable domain in full, completed from reference TRBV28 and TRBJ2-1, reads DVKVTQSSRYLVKRTGEKVFLECVQDMDHENMFWYRQDPGLGLRLIYFSYDVKMKEKGDIPEGYSVSREKKERFSLILESASTNQTSMYLCASSPRTSAYNEQFFGPGTRLTVL.

The rearrangement uses TRBV11-2 and TRBJ2-1; TRBD1 matches at 7 bases. The junction had 11 bases not matched to a gene; V was cut back by 5 bases and J by 7 bases. CDR3 size: 15 residues. Germline CDR1 and CDR2: SGHAT and FQNNGV. The CDR3 reads CASSIRQGVENEQFF. As DNA, the CDR3 is TGTGCCAGCAGCATACGACAGGGTGTCGAGAATGAGCAGTTCTTC.

The chain couples TRBV13 to TRBJ2-1; D perhaps matches TRBD2 (5 bases). The CDR3 is made up of 15 amino acids. Per the germline V gene, CDR1 is PRHDT and CDR2 is FYEKMQ (reference sequence). Trimming cost V 3 bases and J 4 bases, with 13 bases left between them. Written as DNA, the CDR3 is TGTGCCAGCAGCTTGGGGAGAAGCAGATACAATGAGCAGTTCTTC. It translates to CASSLGRSRYNEQFF.

The chain joins TRBV7-2 to TRBJ1-4, with 7 bases identical to TRBD1. Trimming took 5 bases from V and 7 from J; bases not matched to a gene: 10. The CDR3 spans 15 residues. Germline V gene lookup returns CDR1 SGHTA and CDR2 FQGNSA. CDR3 amino acids: CASSLTGQVGEKLFF. The CDR3, as DNA: TGTGCCAGCAGCCTTACCGGACAGGTCGGTGAAAAACTGTTTTTT.

V usage is TRBV2 and J usage is TRBJ1-5; no reliable D call. V gave up 6 bases and J gave up 7 bases, with 16 bases separating them. The germline CDR1 and CDR2 sequences are SNHLY and FYNNEI. The CDR3 spans 14 residues. DNA of the CDR3: TGTGCCAGCAGCCTCGGCGGGGATGGACAGCCCCAGCATTTT. It translates to CASSLGGDGQPQHF.

V is TRBV19 and J is TRBJ1-1; unclear D gene. Between the trimmed V and J ends, which lost 10 bases and 7 bases, there was a span of 19 bases. The CDR3 is 13 amino acids. The germline CDR1 and CDR2 sequences are LNHDA and SQIVND (reference sequence). In nucleotides, the CDR3 is TGTGCCACTCGAGCGCGAGAGCGCGGTGAAGCTTTCTTT. Translating it yields CATRARERGEAFF.

V usage is TRBV30 and J usage is TRBJ1-4; maybe TRBD1 (5 bases). Trimming cost V 5 bases and J 4 bases, with 11 bases left between them. The CDR3 covers 13 residues. From germline, CDR1 is GTSNPN and CDR2 SVGIG (reference sequence). The CDR3 loop is CAWSWGGNEKLFF. The DNA of the CDR3 is TGTGCCTGGTCGTGGGGCGGTAATGAAAAACTGTTTTTT.

The chain combines TRBV30 with TRBJ1-3, with D unresolved. V dropped 1 base and J dropped 7 bases, with 17 bases sitting between them. Germline loops: CDR1 GTSNPN, CDR2 SVGIG (reference sequence). The CDR3 spans 15 residues. DNA of the CDR3: TGTGCCTGGAGTGGAGCCCGGCGGGTTAGGAACACCATATATTTT. Residues: CAWSGARRVRNTIYF.

V gene TRBV7-9 combines with J gene TRBJ2-1, with 7 bases identical to TRBD2. Germline CDR1 is SEHNR and CDR2 is FQNEAQ (reference sequence). With V trimmed by 1 base and J by 5 bases, 5 bases remained unmatched. The CDR3 totals 15 residues. CDR3 sequence (DNA): TGTGCCAGCAGCTTAGACCGGACTAGTCACAATGAGCAGTTCTTC. Residues: CASSLDRTSHNEQFF.

The CDR3 loop reads CASSLAHLRPGNTIYF. The CDR3 DNA is TGTGCCAGCAGCTTAGCCCATCTACGCCCTGGAAACACCATATATTTT. The rearrangement links TRBV5-4 to TRBJ1-3; no definite D call. V was cut by 2 bases and J by 2 bases, with 14 bases left in between. Germline CDR1 reads SGHNT; CDR2 reads YYREEE (reference sequence). The CDR3 runs to 16 residues.